These 29 T cell receptor beta chains share one sample of origin, sequenced in a study of siplizumab effects on memory and regulatory T cells. Clones were sequenced by immunoSEQ multiplex PCR, and TCRdb holds only the in-frame ones, with some missing. The data hold over 100,000 clones, with roughly nine tenths observed a single time. The sample comprised CD4+ T cells sorted from blood. The receptors were sampled from a human donor in good health.

This chain links TRBV5-1 with TRBJ2-5, with a tentative D call TRBD1 (5 bases). CDR1 is SGHRS, CDR2 YFSETQ, per germline. Between the trimmed V and J ends, which lost 0 bases and 1 base, there was a span of 7 bases. This CDR3 contains 14 residues. For the CDR3, the DNA is TGCGCCAGCAGCTTGGGTACAGGCCAAGAGACCCAGTACTTC. This codes for CASSLGTGQETQYF.

This chain connects TRBV19 to TRBJ2-5; 9 bases are shared with TRBD1. CDR3 length equals 15 residues. With V trimmed by 1 base and J by 4 bases, 4 bases remained unmatched. Germline CDR1 and CDR2: LNHDA and SQIVND (reference sequence). The CDR3 region is CASSIVGTGTETQYF. For the CDR3, the DNA is TGTGCCAGTAGTATAGTAGGGACAGGGACAGAGACCCAGTACTTC.

Here the CDR3 reads CASSKTSGSNIQYF. CDR3 coding DNA: TGTGCCAGCAGTAAAACTAGCGGGAGTAACATTCAGTACTTC. The chain combines TRBV11-3 with TRBJ2-4; 11 bases align to TRBD2. V lost 6 bases and J lost 7; bases outside the gene matches: 5. The length of the CDR3 is 14 residues. From germline, CDR1 is SGHNT and CDR2 YENEEA.

DNA for the CDR3: TGTGCCAGCAGCTCGTCTGGGGGGGACACAGATACGCAGTATTTT. Translation: CASSSSGGDTDTQYF. This chain links TRBV7-9 with TRBJ2-3, with 7 bases aligning to TRBD2. V was clipped by 4 bases and J by 2 bases; unmatched bases: 6. From germline, CDR1 is SEHNR and CDR2 FQNEAQ (reference sequence). The CDR3 consists of 15 residues.

The chain uses TRBV28 and TRBJ1-2; D gene unclear. CDR1 MDHEN and CDR2 SYDVKM come from the germline V gene. CDR3 length: 11 amino acids. Trimming took off 8 bases at V and 3 bases at J, with 7 bases between the two ends. This chain's CDR3 is CASREDYGYTF. For the CDR3, the DNA is TGTGCCAGCCGGGAAGACTATGGCTACACCTTC.

This chain connects TRBV7-7 to TRBJ2-5; TRBD1 agrees at 7 bases. Germline CDR1 SSHAT, CDR2 FNYEAQ (reference sequence). This CDR3 is built from 14 residues. Trimming took 5 bases from V and 1 from J; bases not matched to a gene: 4. This CDR3 is CASSPTGVQETQYF. The CDR3 nucleotides read TGTGCCAGCAGCCCAACAGGGGTCCAAGAGACCCAGTACTTC.

The V call is TRBV7-2, the J call TRBJ2-1; unclear D gene. This CDR3 is built from 11 residues. In germline, CDR1 is SGHTA, CDR2 FQGNSA. V dropped 2 bases and J dropped 10 bases, with 6 bases sitting between them. CDR3 in amino acids: CASSLTREQFF. Written as DNA, the CDR3 is TGTGCCAGCAGCTTAACCCGAGAGCAGTTCTTC. The full variable domain, completed using reference TRBV7-2 and TRBJ2-1, is GAGVSQSPSNKVTEKGKDVELRCDPISGHTALYWYRQSLGQGLEFLIYFQGNSAPDKSGLPSDRFSAERTGGSVSTLTIQRTQQEDSAVYLCASSLTREQFFGPGTRLTVL.

The rearrangement uses TRBV4-2 and TRBJ2-4; D call uncertain. The CDR3 length is 18 residues. V lost 1 base to trimming and J lost 0 bases, with 16 bases between them. Germline V gene sequence: CDR1 LGHNA, CDR2 YNFKEQ. CDR3 nucleotide sequence: TGTGCCAGCAGCCAAGGGGAAGTGCTTGTGCTAGCCAAAAACATTCAGTACTTC. It specifies CASSQGEVLVLAKNIQYF.

The DNA of the CDR3 is TGTGCCAGTAGTATTTACCCGGGACTAGCTCTCGATGAGCAGTTCTTC. It codes for CASSIYPGLALDEQFF. The gene calls are TRBV19 and TRBJ2-1, with 9 bases lining up with TRBD2. CDR1 is LNHDA, CDR2 SQIVND, per germline (reference sequence). V lost 3 bases to trimming and J lost 8 bases; unmatched junction nucleotides: 11. The CDR3 has 16 residues.

The J gene is TRBJ2-1, the V gene TRBV4-1; 7 nucleotides match TRBD2. V shed 4 bases, J shed 1 base, and the junction held 7 bases outside the gene matches. Germline V CDR1 and CDR2: MGHRA, YSYEKL. The CDR3 totals 16 residues. The CDR3: CASSPGLVSSYNEQFF. The CDR3 bases are TGCGCCAGCAGCCCTGGACTAGTCAGTTCCTACAATGAGCAGTTCTTC.

V is TRBV28 and J is TRBJ1-1, with 10 bases identical to TRBD1. Per the germline V gene, CDR1 is MDHEN and CDR2 is SYDVKM. The CDR3 is made up of 15 amino acids. Trimming cost V 5 bases and J 5 bases; bases outside gene matches: 8. CDR3 in amino acids: CASSRRQGARTEAFF. The CDR3, as DNA: TGTGCCAGCAGTAGAAGACAGGGGGCAAGGACTGAAGCTTTCTTT.

The chain is built from TRBV5-6 and TRBJ2-1, with no clear D. This CDR3 comprises 14 residues. Germline CDR1 reads SGHDT; CDR2 reads YYEEEE. V lost 1 base, J lost 9 bases, and 14 bases lay in between. The CDR3 nucleotides read TGTGCCAGCAGCTTGATTGAGGCAGTCGGTGAGCAGTTCTTC. As protein: CASSLIEAVGEQFF.

The gene calls are TRBV5-1 and TRBJ1-2; D not certain. The CDR3 has 13 residues. CDR1 is SGHRS and CDR2 is YFSETQ in the germline V gene. The germline V and J ends were trimmed by 0 bases and 6 bases, with 9 bases remaining between them. The DNA for the CDR3 is TGCGCCAGCAGCTTGGAGGGTGAGAATGGCTACACCTTC. Its protein product is CASSLEGENGYTF. The whole variable domain, filled in from reference TRBV5-1 and TRBJ1-2, reads KAGVTQTPRYLIKTRGQQVTLSCSPISGHRSVSWYQQTPGQGLQFLFEYFSETQRNKGNFPGRFSGRQFSNSRSEMNVSTLELGDSALYLCASSLEGENGYTFGSGTRLTVV.

The V call is TRBV10-3, the J call TRBJ2-3, with a tentative D call TRBD1 (6 bases). The CDR3 extends over 15 amino acids. Germline lookup yields CDR1 ENHRY and CDR2 SYGVKD. V lost 2 bases to trimming and J lost 3 bases, with 12 bases between them. This chain's CDR3 is CAISETEGVTDTQYF. The CDR3 DNA reads as TGTGCCATCAGTGAGACAGAGGGGGTGACAGATACGCAGTATTTT.

This rearrangement joins TRBV7-9 to TRBJ1-1; no definite D call. Germline CDR1 is SEHNR and CDR2 is FQNEAQ (reference sequence). Trimming removed 4 bases at V and 1 base at J, with 7 bases between. This CDR3 region has 13 residues. Here the CDR3 reads CASSSQRNTEAFF. For the CDR3, the DNA is TGTGCCAGCAGCTCCCAGAGGAACACTGAAGCTTTCTTT.

A word on this clone: This clone may be a read error of a much larger clone one base away. The chain recombines TRBV7-9 with TRBJ1-1; 12 bases agree with TRBD1. V gave up 5 bases and J gave up 9 bases; unmatched junction bases: 10. Per the germline V gene, CDR1 is SEHNR and CDR2 is FQNEAQ (reference sequence). This CDR3 spans 15 amino acids. The CDR3 nucleotides are TGTGCCAGCAGCCCGGGACAGGGGGCTAACGCTAAAGCTTTCTTT. It encodes CASSPGQGANAKAFF.

This chain uses TRBV18 with TRBJ1-1, with 7 bases that match TRBD1. Looked up from germline, CDR1 is KGHSH and CDR2 is LQKENI. Germline trimming cut 3 bases from V and 2 bases from J; bases unmatched to any gene: 12. This CDR3 contains 17 residues. Here the CDR3 reads CASSPKLMTGPNTEAFF. The CDR3 DNA reads as TGTGCCAGCTCACCGAAACTTATGACAGGGCCCAACACTGAAGCTTTCTTT.

A note on this clone: The junction departs from germline at one end; a sequencing error may be responsible. The gene calls are TRBV2 and TRBJ2-6; possibly TRBD1 for D (5 bases). Germline values: CDR1 SNHLY, CDR2 FYNNEI. This CDR3 contains 18 residues. CDR3 nucleotides: TGTGTCAGCAGTGAAGCGCCCCTGCAGGGTTTTGGGGCCAACGTCCTGACTTTC. Protein: CVSSEAPLQGFGANVLTF.

The CDR3 loop is CASSFMGGNNEQFF. The CDR3 coding sequence is TGTGCCAGCAGCTTCATGGGGGGAAACAATGAGCAGTTCTTC. This chain joins TRBV5-4 and TRBJ2-1, with D possibly being TRBD2 (6 bases). CDR3 length: 14 residues. Germline assignment: CDR1 SGHNT and CDR2 YYREEE (reference sequence). The germline V and J ends were trimmed by 2 bases and 5 bases, with 11 bases remaining between them.

The chain employs TRBV6-1 and TRBJ2-5, with D perhaps TRBD2 (5 bases). Germline-derived CDR1 and CDR2 are MNHNS and SASEGT. This CDR3 has 12 amino acids. V was trimmed by 8 bases and J by 4 bases, leaving 11 bases between them. This CDR3 reads CASVGGGETQYF. CDR3 DNA sequence: TGTGCCAGCGTGGGCGGAGGAGAGACCCAGTACTTC.

The chain carries TRBV5-8 and TRBJ1-2, with TRBD1 matching 7 bases. This CDR3 has 13 amino acids. With V trimmed by 4 bases and J by 3 bases, 3 bases remained unmatched. CDR1 SGHTS and CDR2 YDEGEE come from the germline V gene. CDR3 coding DNA: TGTGCCAGCAGCGTCGGGACAGACTATGGCTACACCTTC. Amino acids: CASSVGTDYGYTF.

V usage is TRBV6-5 and J usage is TRBJ1-5; D is undetermined. V was pared by 7 bases and J by 0 bases, with 13 bases between. From germline, CDR1 is MNHEY and CDR2 SVGAGI. CDR3 size: 15 residues. CDR3 in amino acids: CASTPYSGSNQPQHF. The CDR3 DNA follows: TGTGCCAGCACCCCCTACAGCGGTAGCAATCAGCCCCAGCATTTT.

The chain combines TRBV30 with TRBJ2-7; D is ambiguous. This CDR3 has 12 residues. Trimming took 5 bases from V and 7 from J, leaving 15 bases between them. Per germline, CDR1 GTSNPN and CDR2 SVGIG (reference sequence). DNA of the CDR3: TGTGCCTGGTACAAAACGGCGAGTGAGCAGTACTTC. As protein: CAWYKTASEQYF.

This clone was detected only once. V is TRBV11-3 and J is TRBJ2-7; 11 bases line up with TRBD2. Germline V gene lookup returns CDR1 SGHNT and CDR2 YENEEA. Trimming took 5 bases from V and 3 from J; bases not matched to a gene: 6. This CDR3 has 15 amino acids. The CDR3 sequence: CASSPGTSGYYEQYF. The DNA of the CDR3 is TGTGCCAGCAGCCCGGGGACTAGCGGATACTACGAGCAGTACTTC.

In this sample, this clone turned up once. The V call is TRBV30, the J call TRBJ2-1; D may be TRBD2 (5 bases). V lost 5 bases and J 9 bases, leaving 23 bases between the germline ends. This CDR3 comprises 15 residues. Germline V CDR1 and CDR2: GTSNPN, SVGIG (reference sequence). CDR3 residues: CAWELGGLRASEQFF. The CDR3 nucleotides are TGTGCCTGGGAGCTAGGCGGGCTCCGCGCCAGTGAGCAGTTCTTC.

V and J are TRBV30 and TRBJ2-1; a possible D gene is TRBD2 (5 bases). V lost 0 bases to trimming and J lost 1 base, with 10 bases between them. Germline loops: CDR1 GTSNPN, CDR2 SVGIG (reference sequence). This CDR3 is built from 15 residues. CDR3 DNA sequence: TGTGCCTGGAGTGTACGGGGTTCTTCCTACAATGAGCAGTTCTTC. Residues: CAWSVRGSSYNEQFF.

The gene calls are TRBV6-1 and TRBJ2-5; perhaps D is TRBD1 or TRBD2 (5 bases each). Trimming left V 5 bases short and J 5 bases short, with 18 bases between. CDR3 length: 15 residues. The germline gives CDR1 MNHNS, CDR2 SASEGT. CDR3 loop: CASSHSGTFGETQYF. The CDR3 coding sequence is TGTGCCAGCAGTCATTCAGGGACGTTTGGGGAGACCCAGTACTTC.

This rearrangement joins TRBV6-1 to TRBJ2-1; 12 bases line up with TRBD2. Trimming at V came to 2 bases and at J to 3 bases, leaving 14 bases not matched to a gene. The CDR3 spans 20 residues. Germline CDR1 MNHNS, CDR2 SASEGT. The CDR3 region has the DNA TGTGCCAGCAGTGAAAGGCTAGCGGGAGGGCCGACCTTGGGCTACAATGAGCAGTTCTTC. Its protein product is CASSERLAGGPTLGYNEQFF.

The V gene is TRBV30, the J gene TRBJ1-2; D not certain. This CDR3 has 12 residues. The ends were cut back, 4 bases at V and 0 bases at J, with 6 bases in the middle. The germline V gene encodes CDR1 GTSNPN and CDR2 SVGIG (reference sequence). CDR3 nucleotides: TGTGCCTGGACAGAAACTAACTATGGCTACACCTTC. Translating it yields CAWTETNYGYTF.